This section outlines one T cell receptor beta chain sequence together with its context. Its antigen target is currently unknown. It has no much larger one-base neighbor in the sample; base qualities were not kept. This sample was included in a study of blood T cell repertoires in COVID-19 (dated by TCRdb to about 2020). Regarding the study in general: Samples covering the acute and convalescent phases of COVID-19 were provided by collaborators in the United States, Italy and Spain. The samples were drawn from two sources: the first 160 participants of the ongoing ImmuneRACE study, and approximately 1,300 subjects contributed by 6 global collaborators. Where available, HLA class I and class II types were obtained from metadata supplied by the sample provider rather than from assay-based typing. Deeply sampled blood TCRbeta repertoires from subjects exposed to, actively infected with, or recovered from COVID-19 were included in the dataset. The prospective study material was composed of cDNA or gDNA derived from T cells, B-cell-depleted T cells, or PBMCs. The repertoires were released in a freely available public database intended as a resource for research on the immune response to SARS-CoV-2. Sample metadata almost always included a de-identified subject ID, COVID-19 status, age in years and sex.

Findings and caveats that apply to the study as a whole: How much clinical and demographic metadata was included differed by source and by participant, and the metadata was provided uncurated.

TCRbeta CDR3 regions were amplified from genomic DNA by means of the immunoSEQ Assay, a bias-controlled multiplex PCR. As for the original processing: The number of nucleated cells in each sample was estimated from the amplification of reference gene primers within the assay. To quantify the absolute abundance of each unique TCRbeta CDR3 rearrangement, sequence reads were collapsed and filtered. Productive Simpson clonality was computed per sample as the square root of Simpson's diversity index over productive rearrangements. The table comes from immuneACCESS by way of TCRdb, which keeps in-frame sequences with V and J called. Part of the clones is missing from these tables; in studies checked, under half for an unresolved V gene and the rest for unknown reasons. Clone size and V and J calls were adopted from that table, with D and trimming inferred from the DNA. Recorded for this sample are 15,000 to 20,000 clones; roughly 87% of them occurred a single time. The ten largest clones add up to around 13% of the sample.

The CDR3 sequence holds 12 residues, the cysteine and phenylalanine included. Left in the record is the CDR3 DNA by itself, 36 bases read in frame from the first base. CDR1 SGDLS and CDR2 YYNGEE are derived from the germline V gene. V gives up 4 bases and J gives up 9 bases, and the segment between their germline ends measures 13 bases. Collaborating institutions collected whole blood in K2EDTA tubes following their own protocols. Collaborator samples were shipped for TCRbeta analysis as frozen whole blood, isolated PBMCs, or DNA extracted from either sample type. In this chain, TRBV9 is recombined with TRBJ1-1; the D gene is perhaps TRBD1, from 6 matching bases. The sample consisted of peripheral blood. The TCR comes from a man aged 55-75 years with active COVID-19. The DNA is as follows: TGTGCCAGCAGCCCCGGGACAACTCAAGCTTTCTTT. Its coded protein is CASSPGTTQAFF.